This entry features one T cell receptor (beta chain) sequence. The method was immunoSEQ multiplex PCR; TCRdb's version includes in-frame clones alone and lacks a portion of them. The table lists almost 350,000 clones, about nine tenths of them singletons, with approximately 0.97% in the top ten. The sample comes from a study of blood T cell repertoires in COVID-19. Which cohort a participant joined came from the clinical history participants gave. The CDR3 runs 18 residues. V dropped 4 bases and J dropped 5; count of bases not matched to a gene: 16. Germline V lookup: CDR1 SGHNT, CDR2 YYREEE (reference sequence).

The chain joins TRBV5-4 to TRBJ2-2, with 8 bases aligning to TRBD2. This clonotype was sampled from a woman in her twenties or thirties who had been exposed to COVID-19. The sequencing sample was made of PBMCs or T cells enriched from blood (not recorded which). CDR3 bases: TGTGCCAGCAGCCCGGGGGTCTTGCGCGGGGGGTTGACCGGGGAGCTGTTTTTT. It translates to CASSPGVLRGGLTGELFF.